What follows are 2 T cell receptor beta chains derived from one specimen sequenced in a study of PD-L1 blockade in urothelial cancer. Specified time point: pretreatment peripheral blood. Only in-frame clones appear in the TCRdb table, and some are missing; sequencing was by immunoSEQ multiplex PCR. The table has about 56,000 clones, 85% seen once. This specimen consisted of PBMCs, obtained around atezolizumab (anti-PD-L1) treatment. These receptors all come from a man between 65 and 79 years old with urothelial cancer.

This chain connects TRBV27 to TRBJ2-7, with D possibly being TRBD2 (5 bases). Germline values: CDR1 MNHEY, CDR2 SMNVEV (reference sequence). Trimming cost V 0 bases and J 0 bases, with 6 bases left between them. CDR3 length equals 14 residues. CDR3 nucleotides: TGTGCCAGCAGTTTATCGCGGGTCTCCTACGAGCAGTACTTC. Its translation is CASSLSRVSYEQYF.

The chain employs TRBV29-1 and TRBJ1-1, with D maybe TRBD1 (6 bases). The CDR3 runs 12 residues. Germline values: CDR1 SQVTM, CDR2 ANQGSEA. Between the trimmed V and J ends, which lost 7 bases and 1 base, there was a span of 10 bases. CDR3 bases: TGCAGCGCCAACAGGGAGAACACTGAAGCTTTCTTT. Translation: CSANRENTEAFF.